A single T cell receptor (beta chain) is shown here with its context. Antigen unknown. With 6 bases removed from V and 6 bases from J, the gap between germline ends came to 12 bases. The CDR3 spans 12 residues. The germline CDR1 and CDR2 sequences are SQVTM and ANQGSEA. As for treatment: oral pan-JAK inhibitor, 5-10 mg twice daily. TCR sequencing used cDNA made by reverse transcription of extracted RNA. Clones were sequenced by immunoSEQ multiplex PCR, and TCRdb holds only the in-frame ones, with some missing. The profile shows 150,000 to 250,000 clones, 58% of them singletons. The source of the sample is a study of CD8+ T cells in alopecia areata. Findings and caveats of the study: The study found tofacitinib significantly decreased scalp clonality and expanded CD8+ clones among the top 100. While patients received tofacitinib, many expanded lesional clones remained present in scalp and blood.

This receptor was taken from a human donor with alopecia areata. The V and J genes are TRBV29-1 and TRBJ2-1, with TRBD2 as a possible D gene (6 bases). The sample here was CD4+ T cells sorted from blood, taken at week 24, from a patient treated with tofacitinib. Here the CDR3 reads CSVSGRGNEQFF. The DNA for the CDR3 is TGCAGCGTCTCAGGGCGGGGCAATGAGCAGTTCTTC.